These 26 T cell receptor beta chains came from one sample sequenced in a study of shared clonotypes between healthy human individuals. Sequenced by immunoSEQ multiplex PCR; TCRdb stores in-frame clones only, minus some. The data show over a million clones, approximately 80% seen once. Sequenced input: memory CD4+ T cells from PBMCs. Noted subset: CD45RA-negative fraction. The source is a man aged 18 to 30 in good health. Some clones in this sample may be carry-over from other donors' samples.

J is TRBJ2-7 and V is TRBV4-1, with TRBD2 matching over 11 bases. Trimming at V came to 4 bases and at J to 1 base, leaving 15 bases not matched to a gene. CDR1 is MGHRA, CDR2 YSYEKL, per germline. The CDR3 has 19 amino acids. The CDR3 DNA reads TGCGCCAGCAGCCTTCTCCCCGCCGGGACTAGCGGACCTTCCTACGAGCAGTACTTC. It codes for CASSLLPAGTSGPSYEQYF.

The rearrangement joins TRBV28 to TRBJ2-1; 11 bases agree with TRBD2. Germline CDR1 is MDHEN and CDR2 is SYDVKM. The J segment lost 4 bases and the V segment lost 7 bases, leaving 12 bases of the junction unmatched. The CDR3 is 17 amino acids. The DNA for the CDR3 is TGTGCCAGCAATGTGCCGGGACTAGCGGCTTCTTACAATGAGCAGTTCTTC. Translation: CASNVPGLAASYNEQFF.

On this clone itself: Other nucleotide sequences from this sample produce the same CDR3. The chain employs TRBV19 and TRBJ1-5; 7 nucleotides match TRBD1. Trimming removed 3 bases from V and 2 bases from J; junction bases left unmatched: 4. Looked up from germline, CDR1 is LNHDA and CDR2 is SQIVND (reference sequence). The CDR3 extends over 15 amino acids. The CDR3 spells CASSIGGTGNQPQHF. Here the CDR3 DNA reads TGTGCCAGTAGTATTGGGGGGACAGGCAATCAGCCCCAGCATTTT.

Many counts were recorded for this clone. V gene TRBV5-8 combines with J gene TRBJ1-4; D gene ambiguous. The V end was cut by 9 bases, the J end by 7 bases, with 16 bases between. Germline CDR1 is SGHTS and CDR2 is YDEGEE. The CDR3 consists of 13 residues. The CDR3 coding sequence is TGTGCCACCCGGGCGATTTCTGGTGAAAAACTGTTTTTT. Encoded protein: CATRAISGEKLFF.

The chain is built from TRBV11-2 and TRBJ2-7, with D uncertain. Trimming removed 5 bases from V and 2 bases from J, with 1 base in between. CDR1 is SGHAT and CDR2 is FQNNGV in the germline V gene. The CDR3 is made up of 10 amino acids. The CDR3 reads CASSTYEQYF. CDR3 sequence (DNA): TGTGCCAGCAGCACCTACGAGCAGTACTTC.

This clone was observed a few times. J is TRBJ1-5 and V is TRBV6-1, with unresolved D. The CDR3 contains 14 residues. The germline V and J ends were trimmed by 1 base and 3 bases, with 7 bases remaining between them. CDR1 is MNHNS and CDR2 is SASEGT in the germline V gene. Written as DNA, the CDR3 is TGTGCCAGCAGTGAAGAGAGGGCCAATCAGCCCCAGCATTTT. Translated, it gives CASSEERANQPQHF.

Comments on this clone: A single base is all that separates this from a far larger clone, so a read error is likely. The CDR3 carries no conserved terminal phenylalanine or tryptophan, so it likely arises from a read error. This chain uses TRBV28 with TRBJ1-2; possible D gene TRBD1, 6 bases. The V end lost 6 bases, the J end lost 8 bases, and 16 bases lay between the germline ends. The CDR3 length is 13 residues. Germline V gene sequence: CDR1 MDHEN, CDR2 SYDVKM. The CDR3 is CASRSTGQGGYTS. Written as DNA, the CDR3 is TGTGCCAGCAGGTCCACAGGGCAGGGCGGCTACACCTCC.

The V and J genes are TRBV19 and TRBJ1-3, with D maybe TRBD1 (5 bases). The CDR3 runs 15 residues. CDR1 is LNHDA and CDR2 is SQIVND in the germline V gene (reference sequence). V was cut by 4 bases and J by 1 base, with 11 bases left in between. CDR3 bases: TGTGCCAGTAGTACCGGGGCGCAATCTGGAAACACCATATATTTT. Protein: CASSTGAQSGNTIYF.

V usage is TRBV14 and J usage is TRBJ2-1; D is perhaps TRBD1 or TRBD2 (5 bases each). Trimming removed 1 base at V and 2 bases at J, with 9 bases between. Germline values: CDR1 SGHDN, CDR2 FVKESK. The length of the CDR3 is 15 residues. In DNA form, the CDR3 reads TGTGCCAGCAGCCAAGTTCGAGGGGCCTACAATGAGCAGTTCTTC. It translates to CASSQVRGAYNEQFF.

This clone was seen only a few times. The chain recombines TRBV7-3 with TRBJ2-5; possibly TRBD2 for D (7 bases). The CDR3 covers 15 residues. Germline CDR1 SGHTA, CDR2 FQGTGA. Between the trimmed V and J ends, which lost 5 bases and 3 bases, there was a span of 16 bases. The CDR3 sequence: CASSLAAGAKETQYF. The CDR3, as DNA: TGTGCCAGCAGCCTAGCGGCAGGGGCAAAAGAGACCCAGTACTTC.

This clone occurred once. The chain carries TRBV10-3 and TRBJ1-2; unclear D gene. The CDR3 is 16 amino acids. Trimming removed 4 bases at V and 1 base at J, with 16 bases between. Per the germline V gene, CDR1 is ENHRY and CDR2 is SYGVKD. In nucleotides, the CDR3 is TGTGCCATCAGTGTAGCTGGGCCCCAAGTTAACTATGGCTACACCTTC. Amino acid sequence: CAISVAGPQVNYGYTF.

This clone came up many times. V gene TRBV5-1 combines with J gene TRBJ1-4, with D hard to call. The CDR3 totals 15 residues. In germline, CDR1 is SGHRS, CDR2 YFSETQ. The ends were cut back, 4 bases at V and 5 bases at J, with 15 bases in the middle. The CDR3, as DNA: TGCGCCAGCAGCGTATTGCCTGGTACCAATGAAAAACTGTTTTTT. It is translated as CASSVLPGTNEKLFF.

The chain is built from TRBV7-8 and TRBJ2-3; TRBD2 might be the D (6 bases). The length of the CDR3 is 16 residues. The V gene lost 5 bases and the J gene lost 0 bases, with 15 bases spanning the gap. Germline assignment: CDR1 SGHVS and CDR2 FQNEAQ. Written as DNA, the CDR3 is TGTGCCAGCAGCCCTTTCGGGAGCGCTAGCACAGATACGCAGTATTTT. Its protein is CASSPFGSASTDTQYF.

Many counts were recorded for this clone. Other DNA sequences in this specimen translate into the identical CDR3. This chain joins TRBV19 and TRBJ1-1; D uncertain. Per germline, CDR1 LNHDA and CDR2 SQIVND (reference sequence). The CDR3 is made up of 13 amino acids. V shed 2 bases and J shed 7 bases, with 11 bases lying between them. CDR3 nucleotides: TGTGCCAGTAGTATATTCGGGGAGGGTGAAGCTTTCTTT. Protein: CASSIFGEGEAFF.

Notes on this clone: A read error is possible here, since a much larger clone lies one base away. Other nucleotide sequences from this sample produce the same CDR3. V gene TRBV5-1 combines with J gene TRBJ2-7; D might be TRBD1 (6 bases). The germline gives CDR1 SGHRS, CDR2 YFSETQ. Trimming took off 3 bases at V and 4 bases at J, with 8 bases between the two ends. The CDR3 covers 12 residues. This CDR3 reads CASSSQGYEQYF. CDR3 nucleotide sequence: TGCGCCAGCAGCTCACAGGGTTACGAGCAGTACTTC.

This chain links TRBV7-3 with TRBJ2-2; D is unresolved. Germline values: CDR1 SGHTA, CDR2 FQGTGA. The V end was cut by 5 bases, the J end by 8 bases, with 12 bases between. The CDR3 runs to 13 residues. The CDR3 here is CASSATNRGELFF. For the CDR3, the DNA is TGTGCCAGCAGCGCAACAAACCGGGGGGAGCTGTTTTTT. The whole variable domain, remainder taken from reference TRBV7-3 and TRBJ2-2, is GAGVSQTPSNKVTEKGKYVELRCDPISGHTALYWYRQSLGQGPEFLIYFQGTGAADDSGLPNDRFFAVRPEGSVSTLKIQRTERGDSAVYLCASSATNRGELFFGEGSRLTVL.

The chain couples TRBV7-2 to TRBJ1-1; the match to TRBD1 covers 7 bases. CDR1 and CDR2 (germline): SGHTA, FQGNSA. The CDR3 extends over 15 amino acids. Trimming removed 6 bases from V and 5 bases from J; junction bases left unmatched: 12. The CDR3 protein is CASSYTGALGTEAFF. DNA for the CDR3: TGTGCCAGCAGTTATACAGGGGCCCTAGGGACTGAAGCTTTCTTT.

The CDR3 protein is CASRRDSTDTQYF. CDR3 in DNA: TGTGCCAGCAGGAGGGACAGTACAGATACGCAGTATTTT. The chain links TRBV6-6 to TRBJ2-3; 7 bases are shared with TRBD1. The germline V gene has CDR1 MNHNY and CDR2 SVGAGI (reference sequence). Trimming removed 6 bases from V and 3 bases from J; junction bases left unmatched: 3. The CDR3 runs to 13 residues.

This sequence joins TRBV21-1 and TRBJ2-7; TRBD1 is the table's D call and was not checked against the DNA. TRBV21-1 is listed as a pseudogene. The CDR3 covers 15 residues. In DNA form, the CDR3 reads TGTGCCAGCAGGACCCCTAAGACAGGGAACAACGAGCAGTACTTC. Its translation is CASRTPKTGNNEQYF.

The V call is TRBV18, the J call TRBJ1-1; possibly TRBD1 for D (5 bases). Deletions cut 6 bases from V and 8 bases from J, with 16 bases between. Per germline, CDR1 KGHSH and CDR2 LQKENI. This CDR3 region has 13 residues. CDR3 protein: CASSPAVEGEAFF. The CDR3, as DNA: TGTGCCAGCTCCCCAGCGGTGGAGGGGGAAGCTTTCTTT.

J is TRBJ2-2 and V is TRBV15, with no clear D. Trimming stripped 1 base from V and 1 base from J, with 4 bases between. The CDR3 sequence is 14 residues long. CDR1 LNHNV and CDR2 YYDKDF come from the germline V gene (reference sequence). In DNA form, the CDR3 reads TGTGCCACCAGCAGAGCCAAGAACACCGGGGAGCTGTTTTTT. It translates to CATSRAKNTGELFF.

The V call is TRBV27, the J call TRBJ2-5, with D maybe TRBD1 (6 bases). Trimming took 6 bases from V and 0 from J, leaving 14 bases between them. CDR1 is MNHEY and CDR2 is SMNVEV in the germline V gene (reference sequence). CDR3 length: 15 residues. CDR3 nucleotide sequence: TGTGCCAGCAGAGACAGGTCCCGGTACCAAGAGACCCAGTACTTC. As protein: CASRDRSRYQETQYF.

The chain joins TRBV19 to TRBJ1-4; no firm D call. The ends were cut back, 4 bases at V and 8 bases at J, with 11 bases in the middle. The CDR3 is 13 amino acids. CDR1 LNHDA and CDR2 SQIVND come from the germline V gene (reference sequence). The CDR3 sequence: CASSKRPTEKLFF. DNA for the CDR3: TGTGCCAGTAGTAAGAGACCCACCGAAAAACTGTTTTTT.

V usage is TRBV9 and J usage is TRBJ1-5; perhaps TRBD1 as D (6 bases). Germline V gene lookup returns CDR1 SGDLS and CDR2 YYNGEE. V was cut by 4 bases and J by 4 bases, with 21 bases left in between. CDR3 size: 17 residues. CDR3 region: CASSPQIPGTPNQPQHF. In nucleotides, the CDR3 is TGTGCCAGCAGCCCTCAGATTCCCGGGACACCAAATCAGCCCCAGCATTTT.

The rearrangement uses TRBV2 and TRBJ2-3; D is unclear. Trimming shortened V by 4 bases and J by 5 bases, and 4 bases separated the two germline ends. Germline V gives CDR1 SNHLY, CDR2 FYNNEI. This CDR3 is built from 11 residues. For the CDR3, the DNA is TGTGCCAGCAGTGTTGAAGATACGCAGTATTTT. It codes for CASSVEDTQYF.

As for this clone: Additional DNA sequences in this sample encode the identical CDR3. The chain couples TRBV5-1 to TRBJ2-3, with D possibly TRBD1 on 6 matching bases. Per the germline V gene, CDR1 is SGHRS and CDR2 is YFSETQ. V lost 2 bases and J 0 bases, leaving 7 bases between the germline ends. The CDR3 length is 14 residues. The CDR3 nucleotides read TGCGCCAGCAGCTTAGGGGGAAGCACAGATACGCAGTATTTT. Residues: CASSLGGSTDTQYF.